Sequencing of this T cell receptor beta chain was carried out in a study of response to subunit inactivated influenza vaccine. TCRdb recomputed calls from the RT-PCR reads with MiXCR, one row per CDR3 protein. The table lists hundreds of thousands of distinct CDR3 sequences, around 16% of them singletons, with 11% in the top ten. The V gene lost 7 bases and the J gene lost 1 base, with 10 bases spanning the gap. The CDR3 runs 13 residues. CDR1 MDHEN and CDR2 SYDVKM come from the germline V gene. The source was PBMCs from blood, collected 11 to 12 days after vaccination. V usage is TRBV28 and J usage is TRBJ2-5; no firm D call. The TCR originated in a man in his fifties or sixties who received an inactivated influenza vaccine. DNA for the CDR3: TGTGCCAGCACCGGCTCACTCCAAGAGACCCAGTACTTC. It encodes CASTGSLQETQYF.